Shown below are 28 T cell receptor beta chains from a single sample sequenced in a study of T cell responses to AZD1222 COVID-19 vaccine. The protocol was immunoSEQ multiplex PCR, while the TCRdb copy is restricted to in-frame clones and leaves out a portion. The sample lists 150,000 to 160,000 clones; approximately 90% were seen once. Material: peripheral blood, obtained after recovery from COVID-19. The receptors here all came from an adult who had recovered from COVID-19.

The chain links TRBV18 to TRBJ2-3; D gene uncertain. Trimming took off 3 bases at V and 6 bases at J, with 13 bases between the two ends. CDR1 and CDR2 (germline): KGHSH, LQKENI. The CDR3 covers 14 residues. In DNA, the CDR3 is TGTGCCAGCTCACCGGCCTCGAAAAAGGATACGCAGTATTTT. This sequence encodes CASSPASKKDTQYF.

The chain carries TRBV18 and TRBJ1-4, with TRBD1 matching over 7 bases. Germline V CDR1 and CDR2: KGHSH, LQKENI. The V and J ends lost 8 bases and 6 bases, in that order; junction bases with no gene match: 9. The CDR3 contains 14 residues. The CDR3 DNA is TGTGCCAGCGGCAGGGGGGGAGTGGATGAAAAACTGTTTTTT. Translated, it gives CASGRGGVDEKLFF.

The V call is TRBV6-5, the J call TRBJ2-7, with TRBD2 matching 9 bases. The CDR3 has 14 amino acids. Germline V gene lookup returns CDR1 MNHEY and CDR2 SVGAGI. V gave up 5 bases and J gave up 2 bases; unmatched junction bases: 4. The CDR3 is CASSTTSGTYEQYF. The CDR3 bases are TGTGCCAGCAGTACGACTAGCGGAACCTACGAGCAGTACTTC.

This chain joins TRBV10-3 and TRBJ1-5; D ambiguous. Germline loops: CDR1 ENHRY, CDR2 SYGVKD. V lost 0 bases to trimming and J lost 7 bases, with 7 bases between them. The CDR3 contains 13 residues. In nucleotides, the CDR3 is TGTGCCATCAGTGAGTCGCGGGGACAGCCCCAGCATTTT. Protein sequence: CAISESRGQPQHF.

The chain uses TRBV9 and TRBJ2-1, with TRBD2 matching over 10 bases. The CDR3 spans 18 residues. The junction had 9 bases not matched to a gene; V was cut back by 0 bases and J by 3 bases. Germline V gene data show CDR1 as SGDLS and CDR2 as YYNGEE. The CDR3 DNA reads TGTGCCAGCAGCGTAGGTGGTAGCGGGAGGCCAATCTACAATGAGCAGTTCTTC. This translates into CASSVGGSGRPIYNEQFF.

The genes are TRBV3-1 (or the pseudogene TRBV3-2) and TRBJ2-3, with TRBD2 as a possible D gene (5 bases). The ends were cut back, 2 bases at V and 4 bases at J, with 16 bases in the middle. This CDR3 is built from 16 residues. Looked up from germline, CDR1 is LGHDT and CDR2 is YNNKEL (reference sequence). The CDR3 loop reads CASSQPGERTSDTQYF. In DNA, the CDR3 is TGTGCCAGCAGCCAACCCGGGGAGCGGACCTCAGATACGCAGTATTTT.

The V call is TRBV29-1, the J call TRBJ1-5; a possible D gene is TRBD1 (5 bases). Between the trimmed V and J ends, which lost 7 bases and 0 bases, there was a span of 13 bases. The CDR3 sequence is 14 residues long. Per germline, CDR1 SQVTM and CDR2 ANQGSEA. CDR3 in amino acids: CSAILQGSNQPQHF. The CDR3 DNA reads as TGCAGCGCCATTTTGCAGGGTAGCAATCAGCCCCAGCATTTT.

For the CDR3, the DNA is TGTGCCAGCAGGCCCGCCGGGGGAACAGATACGCAGTATTTT. Protein product: CASRPAGGTDTQYF. The chain is built from TRBV7-9 and TRBJ2-3; possibly TRBD2 for D (6 bases). CDR1 is SEHNR, CDR2 FQNEAQ, per germline (reference sequence). Deletions cut 6 bases from V and 3 bases from J, with 13 bases between. This CDR3 has 14 residues. The full variable domain, with the rest looked up from reference TRBV7-9 and TRBJ2-3, is DTGVSQNPRHKITKRGQNVTFRCDPISEHNRLYWYRQTLGQGPEFLTYFQNEAQLEKSRLLSDRFSAERPKGSFSTLEIQRTEQGDSAMYLCASRPAGGTDTQYFGPGTRLTVL.

This chain joins TRBV5-4 and TRBJ1-2; D is uncertain. CDR3 length: 13 residues. Germline V gene sequence: CDR1 SGHNT, CDR2 YYREEE (reference sequence). V dropped 4 bases and J dropped 4 bases, with 11 bases sitting between them. CDR3 sequence reads: CASSPDGLYGYTF. The CDR3 bases are TGTGCCAGCAGCCCGGACGGACTCTATGGCTACACCTTC.

This sequence joins TRBV6-6 and TRBJ1-1; TRBD1 might be the D (5 bases). The CDR3 spans 14 residues. Germline V lookup: CDR1 MNHNY, CDR2 SVGAGI (reference sequence). The V and J ends lost 4 bases and 5 bases respectively, with 14 bases between them. CDR3 nucleotides: TGTGCCAGCAGTTCCACTCAGGGAGGGACTGAAGCTTTCTTT. Translated: CASSSTQGGTEAFF.

This clone showed up just once. The CDR3: CAISRGGGGYTF. Written as DNA, the CDR3 is TGTGCCATCAGTCGAGGGGGCGGAGGCTACACCTTC. The chain links TRBV10-3 to TRBJ1-2; TRBD1 matches 7 bases. Germline V lookup: CDR1 ENHRY, CDR2 SYGVKD. Trimming removed 5 bases from V and 8 bases from J; junction bases left unmatched: 5. The CDR3 consists of 12 residues.

This clone was observed a single time. The rearrangement uses TRBV18 and TRBJ2-1; perhaps TRBD1 as D (5 bases). There are 16 residues in the CDR3. Germline V gene data show CDR1 as KGHSH and CDR2 as LQKENI. Deletions cut 5 bases from V and 5 bases from J, with 19 bases between. The CDR3 is CASSKAIGQGNNEQFF. CDR3 in DNA: TGTGCCAGCTCAAAGGCAATAGGGCAGGGTAACAATGAGCAGTTCTTC.

The gene calls are TRBV27 and TRBJ2-7, with D perhaps TRBD1 (6 bases). Germline V CDR1 and CDR2: MNHEY, SMNVEV (reference sequence). The CDR3 has 18 amino acids. V was pared by 9 bases and J by 5 bases, with 32 bases between. CDR3 protein: CARRPPGQGDPRVHEQYF. The CDR3 coding sequence is TGTGCCAGGAGACCACCGGGACAAGGGGACCCGAGGGTCCACGAGCAGTACTTC.

This clone was seen more than once but under ten times. The chain uses TRBV6-5 and TRBJ1-5; unclear D gene. The CDR3 totals 15 residues. V dropped 4 bases and J dropped 2 bases, with 12 bases sitting between them. Germline CDR1 is MNHEY and CDR2 is SVGAGI. The CDR3 coding sequence is TGTGCCAGCAGTTGGACGCCCGTAGGCAATCAGCCCCAGCATTTT. Its protein product is CASSWTPVGNQPQHF.

The chain joins TRBV24-1 to TRBJ1-1, with unresolved D. Germline V gives CDR1 KGHDR, CDR2 SFDVKD. The CDR3 has 11 amino acids. The CDR3 is CTSEGNTEAFF. CDR3 nucleotide sequence: TGTACATCAGAGGGTAACACTGAAGCTTTCTTT.

The chain couples TRBV7-2 to TRBJ1-6, with D tentatively TRBD1 (5 bases). CDR1 is SGHTA, CDR2 FQGNSA, per germline. The CDR3 consists of 18 residues. The V end lost 0 bases, the J end lost 0 bases, and 12 bases lay between the germline ends. The chain's CDR3 is CASSLAIPGSSYNSPLHF. The DNA for the CDR3 is TGTGCCAGCAGCTTAGCGATTCCAGGGAGCTCCTATAATTCACCCCTCCACTTT.

The rearrangement joins TRBV19 to TRBJ1-2, with D perhaps matching TRBD1 (6 bases). The CDR3 extends over 12 amino acids. Per germline, CDR1 LNHDA and CDR2 SQIVND (reference sequence). V was trimmed by 10 bases and J by 3 bases, leaving 12 bases between them. CDR3 sequence reads: CATTGLHYGYTF. CDR3 in DNA: TGTGCCACGACAGGTCTTCACTATGGCTACACCTTC.

This sequence joins TRBV6-2 or TRBV6-3 and TRBJ2-3, with 10 bases identical to TRBD2. The CDR3 runs to 19 residues. V shed 0 bases and J 4 bases; nucleotides not matched to a gene: 13. Per the germline V gene, CDR1 is MNHEY and CDR2 is SVGEGT. The CDR3 DNA is TGTGCCAGCAGTTACTCCGGTACTAGCGGGAAGGCTAGGGCAGATACGCAGTATTTT. Protein product: CASSYSGTSGKARADTQYF.

This clone was seen more than once but under ten times. V is TRBV6-2 or TRBV6-3 and J is TRBJ2-3; possibly TRBD2 for D (6 bases). Looked up from germline, CDR1 is MNHEY and CDR2 is SVGEGT. The CDR3 is 15 residues long. V was cut by 8 bases and J by 0 bases, with 15 bases left in between. The CDR3 loop reads CASGRDFSSTDTQYF. The CDR3 nucleotides read TGTGCCAGCGGCCGGGACTTCTCTAGCACAGATACGCAGTATTTT.

The chain couples TRBV28 to TRBJ1-2; D might be TRBD1 (5 bases). This CDR3 has 14 residues. The germline gives CDR1 MDHEN, CDR2 SYDVKM. V was cut by 6 bases and J by 8 bases, with 19 bases left in between. The CDR3 DNA follows: TGTGCCAGCAGGCCCGCGGGGCCCCCGCGCGGCTACACCTTC. It is translated as CASRPAGPPRGYTF.

This clone appeared a few times. The chain uses TRBV2 and TRBJ1-2, with a weak D call TRBD1 (6 bases). The germline gives CDR1 SNHLY, CDR2 FYNNEI. The CDR3 extends over 11 amino acids. The V end lost 9 bases, the J end lost 8 bases, and 13 bases lay between the germline ends. CDR3 region: CARPQGLGYTF. The CDR3 nucleotides read TGTGCCAGACCACAGGGTCTGGGCTACACCTTC. The complete variable domain, with remaining parts taken from reference TRBV2 and TRBJ1-2, reads EPEVTQTPSHQVTQMGQEVILRCVPISNHLYFYWYRQILGQKVEFLVSFYNNEISEKSEIFDDQFSVERPDGSNFTLKIRSTKLEDSAMYFCARPQGLGYTFGSGTRLTVV.

The chain has TRBV5-1 and TRBJ2-1, with D perhaps being TRBD1 or TRBD2 (5 bases each). V lost 3 bases, J lost 4 bases, and 23 bases lay in between. This CDR3 contains 18 residues. The germline CDR1 and CDR2 sequences are SGHRS and YFSETQ. The CDR3: CASSSSRGQGTLYNEQFF. The CDR3 nucleotides read TGCGCCAGCAGCTCCTCCCGGGGCCAGGGTACACTATACAATGAGCAGTTCTTC. The complete variable domain, with remaining parts taken from reference TRBV5-1 and TRBJ2-1, reads KAGVTQTPRYLIKTRGQQVTLSCSPISGHRSVSWYQQTPGQGLQFLFEYFSETQRNKGNFPGRFSGRQFSNSRSEMNVSTLELGDSALYLCASSSSRGQGTLYNEQFFGPGTRLTVL.

Concerning this clone itself: Other DNA sequences from this sample encode an identical CDR3 as well. The J gene is TRBJ2-2, the V gene TRBV7-2; D gene ambiguous. This CDR3 has 12 residues. The germline V gene encodes CDR1 SGHTA and CDR2 FQGNSA. The V gene lost 5 bases and the J gene lost 1 base, with 2 bases spanning the gap. CDR3 sequence: CASSLNTGELFF. The CDR3 DNA reads as TGTGCCAGCAGCCTGAACACCGGGGAGCTGTTTTTT.

This chain uses TRBV12-5 with TRBJ2-7, with D unresolved. This CDR3 region has 15 residues. Between the trimmed V and J ends, which lost 0 bases and 2 bases, there was a span of 11 bases. CDR1 is LGHNT, CDR2 FRNRAP, per germline. In DNA, the CDR3 is TGTGCTAGTGGTTTGGTACAAGATCTTACCTACGAGCAGTACTTC. It encodes CASGLVQDLTYEQYF.

The chain recombines TRBV11-2 with TRBJ2-2, with D possibly TRBD2 on 6 matching bases. V was cut by 2 bases and J by 6 bases, with 13 bases left in between. Germline values: CDR1 SGHAT, CDR2 FQNNGV. This CDR3 is built from 15 residues. The CDR3 protein is CASSLWSGAAGELFF. The CDR3 DNA reads TGTGCCAGCAGCTTATGGTCGGGAGCGGCCGGGGAGCTGTTTTTT.

The chain recombines TRBV25-1 with TRBJ2-7, with a weak D call TRBD2 (6 bases). Germline V gives CDR1 MGHDK, CDR2 SYGVNS. The CDR3 extends over 15 amino acids. V lost 4 bases, J lost 6 bases, and 19 bases lay in between. The CDR3 coding sequence is TGTGCCAGCAGTGTAACCGGGACTCCCACGGGCGAGCAGTACTTC. Translation gives CASSVTGTPTGEQYF.

This clone was detected only once. The V gene is TRBV27, the J gene TRBJ2-1; unclear D gene. CDR1 is MNHEY and CDR2 is SMNVEV in the germline V gene (reference sequence). CDR3 length equals 13 residues. V was pared by 0 bases and J by 9 bases, with 9 bases between. The CDR3 nucleotides read TGTGCCAGCAGTTTATCCTGGGTCGGTGAGCAGTTCTTC. Its protein is CASSLSWVGEQFF.

This clone occurred a few times. The chain links TRBV5-8 to TRBJ2-2; 9 nucleotides agree with TRBD1. The CDR3 sequence is 16 residues long. Per germline, CDR1 SGHTS and CDR2 YDEGEE. V was clipped by 4 bases and J by 2 bases; unmatched bases: 6. The CDR3 DNA is TGTGCCAGCAGCATAAGGACAGGGGACAACACCGGGGAGCTGTTTTTT. Translating gives CASSIRTGDNTGELFF.